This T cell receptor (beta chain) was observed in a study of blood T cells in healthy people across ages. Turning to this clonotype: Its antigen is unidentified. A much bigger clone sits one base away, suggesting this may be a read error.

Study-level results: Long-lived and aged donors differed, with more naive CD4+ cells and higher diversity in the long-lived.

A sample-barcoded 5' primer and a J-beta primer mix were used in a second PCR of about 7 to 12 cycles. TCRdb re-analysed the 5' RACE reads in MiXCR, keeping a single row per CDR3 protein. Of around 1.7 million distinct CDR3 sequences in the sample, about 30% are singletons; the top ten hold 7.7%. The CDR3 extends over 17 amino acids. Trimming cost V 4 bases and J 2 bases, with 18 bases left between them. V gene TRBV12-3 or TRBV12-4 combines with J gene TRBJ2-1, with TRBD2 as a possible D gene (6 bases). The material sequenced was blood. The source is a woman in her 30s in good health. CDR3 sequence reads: CASSWTTSSCPYNEQFF. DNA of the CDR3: TGTGCCAGCAGTTGGACCACTAGCAGCTGCCCCTACAATGAGCAGTTCTTC.